What follows are 5 T cell receptor beta chains derived from one specimen sequenced in a study of cytomegalovirus exposure and HLA in healthy donors. Both 60 Vbeta primers and 13 Jbeta primers went into the PCR. The data were produced by immunoSEQ multiplex PCR, yet TCRdb's version contains in-frame clones alone and is incomplete. The data hold roughly 98,000 clones, with roughly three quarters observed a single time. The sequencing sample was made of PBMCs. The origin of the receptors is a female donor in good health and CMV-seronegative.

The chain recombines TRBV6-5 with TRBJ2-7; 7 bases agree with TRBD2. This CDR3 has 15 residues. The J segment lost 6 bases and the V segment lost 5 bases, leaving 13 bases of the junction unmatched. Germline CDR1 and CDR2: MNHEY and SVGAGI. The CDR3 DNA reads as TGTGCCAGCAGTCAGCCCTTAGGACTAGTCCCCGAGCAGTACTTC. Translating gives CASSQPLGLVPEQYF.

The rearrangement uses TRBV19 and TRBJ1-5; 7 bases are shared with TRBD1. Germline V gene sequence: CDR1 LNHDA, CDR2 SQIVND (reference sequence). With 3 bases clipped from V and 6 bases from J, the junction kept 5 bases outside the gene matches. This CDR3 spans 14 amino acids. The CDR3 here is CASSIQGGGQPQHF. In DNA, the CDR3 is TGTGCCAGTAGTATTCAGGGGGGCGGTCAGCCCCAGCATTTT. Based on the CDR3 plus reference TRBV19 and TRBJ1-5, the full variable domain is DGGITQSPKYLFRKEGQNVTLSCEQNLNHDAMYWYRQDPGQGLRLIYYSQIVNDFQKGDIAEGYSVSREKKESFPLTVTSAQKNPTAFYLCASSIQGGGQPQHFGDGTRLSIL.

This clone came up once. This sequence joins TRBV4-3 and TRBJ1-3, with 9 bases that match TRBD1. V gave up 1 base and J gave up 3 bases; unmatched junction bases: 7. The CDR3 length is 17 residues. The germline CDR1 and CDR2 sequences are LGHNA and YSLEER. CDR3 DNA: TGCGCCAGCAGCCAAGTATATGGGACAGGGATTGGAAACACCATATATTTT. Protein sequence: CASSQVYGTGIGNTIYF.

This clone was observed a single time. The chain has TRBV27 and TRBJ2-7; D possibly corresponds to TRBD1 (6 bases). This CDR3 is 13 amino acids long. The V gene lost 5 bases and the J gene lost 5 bases, with 13 bases spanning the gap. The germline V gene has CDR1 MNHEY and CDR2 SMNVEV (reference sequence). In DNA form, the CDR3 reads TGTGCCAGCAGTCTCCCAGGACAGAACGAGCAGTACTTC. This sequence encodes CASSLPGQNEQYF.

A few counts support this clone. The gene calls are TRBV7-9 and TRBJ2-7; weak D call: TRBD1 (6 bases). Per the germline V gene, CDR1 is SEHNR and CDR2 is FQNEAQ (reference sequence). Trimming removed 5 bases from V and 3 bases from J, with 11 bases in between. The CDR3 is 13 residues long. The CDR3 DNA reads as TGTGCCAGCAGCCCGGACAGCCGCTACGAGCAGTACTTC. It is translated as CASSPDSRYEQYF.